This paragraph reports one T cell receptor beta chain. Its target antigen remains unknown. Libraries were constructed by the immunoSEQ multiplex PCR assay. A mixture of 60 forward primers for TCR Vbeta segments and 13 reverse primers for TCR Jbeta segments was used in the multiplex PCR. The CDR3 region of rearranged TCR beta genes was amplified from genomic DNA by a multiplex PCR assay. The amplified TCR beta libraries were sequenced on the Illumina HiSeq System as 87-base-pair reads. The paper's processing steps were these. In a later analysis, tens of millions of unique TCR beta chains were counted across the roughly 700 repertoires, and around 10 million of these chains were shared by at least two donors. To remove PCR and sequencing errors, raw reads were error-corrected and collapsed into unique sequences using a nearest-neighbor algorithm that merged closely related sequences. V, D and J gene segments were assigned by aligning CDR3 sequences to IMGT reference sequences. For a sequence to be retained, a match of at least six nucleotides was required to both a V gene segment and a J gene segment. Rearrangements were called productive when the CDR3 lacked stop codons and stayed in frame with V and J; all others were non-productive. CDR3 was defined by IMGT convention, running from the second conserved V-encoded cysteine to the conserved J-encoded phenylalanine. The earlier analysis of some 600 of the donors excluded sequences that lacked an unambiguous match to a single V gene segment. In an earlier analysis of several hundred of the donors, V segments were called functional above 56.7% productive rearrangements and were called segregating when the between-donor standard deviation exceeded 5%. A statistical classification framework was built for diagnosing cytomegalovirus status from the catalog of TCR beta chain sequences. A later analysis assigned V and J genes by comparing TCR nucleotide sequences with IMGT/GENE-DB human TR gene sequences. A later analysis assigned CDR3 sequences and most-parsimonious VDJ recombination scenarios with the TCRdist pipeline. In a later analysis, every TCR beta chain was defined by the combination of its CDR3 amino acid sequence and its V-gene family, and reads without a unique V-gene family were dropped. In a later analysis, fewer than 650 highly shared, low-generation-probability nucleotide sequences were removed to address suspected cross-contamination and a sequencing artifact. In a later analysis, a clonal expansion index was calculated for each public chain from normalized within-repertoire ranks of inferred template counts. Generation probabilities in a later analysis came from a VDJ recombination model fitted to out-of-frame rearrangements, and those results were checked against IGoR. In a later analysis, TCR-TCR, TCR-HLA and TCR-CMV co-occurrence was scored with hypergeometric tests, and a repertoire-size bias correction was applied to TCR pairs. A later analysis estimated false discovery rates by permuting HLA or CMV assignments 20 times. In a later analysis, co-occurring TCRs were grouped using DBSCAN, and TCRdist sequence similarity was added for clustering within HLA-allele-positive subsets. Repertoires with fewer than 30,000 or more than 120,000 public chains were left out of co-occurrence clustering, as were about 5 repertoires with anomalous nucleotide sharing. Held by TCRdb, this immuneACCESS table contains in-frame sequences only and omits some clones. Under half of the omission traces to an unresolved V gene where checked; the cause of the rest is unknown. V and J calls and clone size are as listed in that table; D and trimming were resolved from the DNA. The sample's records list some 200,000 clones. The ten largest clones capture roughly 0.83% of the sample.

This sample is drawn from a study of cytomegalovirus exposure and HLA in healthy donors (TCRdb year 2017). Describing the broader study: In an earlier analysis of roughly 500 of the donors, 276 Gb of sequence data and 100 million or so unique TCR beta sequences from some 170 million T cells were reported. Roughly 320 gigabases of sequencing data and 75 million to 85 million unique TCR sequences made up an early release that covered about 640 HLA-typed donors. Of the approximately 400 genotyped donors, 65% to 90% fell in the genetic ancestry cluster associated with self-reported Caucasian donors. The aim of the study was to test whether cataloging public T cell receptors could identify signatures of past pathogen exposure. Using immunosequencing, the study profiled T cell repertoires from roughly 650 subjects and related those repertoires to cytomegalovirus serostatus. A separate validation cohort of approximately 130 different subjects was used in addition to the approximately 670-subject first cohort. The study combined high-throughput TCR immunosequencing, statistical association of individual TCRs with disease status, and machine learning to predict cytomegalovirus infection status. A later analysis re-analyzed previously published TCR beta repertoires from roughly 600 donors and added high-resolution HLA genotyping to study TCR occurrence patterns. Rather than drawing on any new phenotypic data, the later analysis identified candidate immune exposures from TCR beta sequences and the way those sequences occurred across donors. An earlier analysis of 500 to 750 of the donors applied high-throughput TCR beta sequencing to assess whether each TCR beta V gene segment acted as functional or pseudogenic. Alongside the repertoire data, information on donor age, sex, ethnicity and CMV serostatus was compiled. In a later genetic analysis, genome-wide SNP genotypes for about three fifths of the roughly 670 donors were used, and that subset was treated as a discovery cohort. Every repertoire in the discovery cohort had been generated on one and the same sequencing platform. Both class I and class II loci were covered by HLA typing, at four-digit resolution. The number of donors typed differed by locus, with about 629-630 for A, B, C, DRB1 and DQB1, about 500 for DQA1, 600 to 610 for DPA1, and approximately 470 for DPB1. Roughly 5 DR-DQ haplotypes were handled as single units for association and clustering, since linkage in the cohort was strong. On average, roughly 250,000 unique TCR beta nucleotide sequences were sequenced per donor among fewer than 500 genotyped donors of the cohort, with around 19% of those sequences being non-productive.

According to the germline V gene, CDR1 reads SGHTA and CDR2 reads FQGNSA. Relative to germline, V is missing 2 bases and J is missing 0 bases, with 14 bases of the junction outside any gene match. Spanning cysteine to phenylalanine, the CDR3 consists of 19 amino acids. The read is trimmed to its CDR3 DNA, 57 bases read in frame from base 1. The cohort comprised fewer than 750 healthy bone marrow donors. Cohort members were all nominally healthy when sampled, although unrecorded immune exposures were likely present. The donor was CMV seropositive and was included in the group of around 300 seropositive cohort members. Every donor gave a peripheral blood sample, and the peripheral blood mononuclear cells from that sample were used for TCR beta sequencing. The Qiagen DNeasy Blood Extraction Kit was used to extract genomic DNA from the blood cell samples. The paper as a whole reports these results and caveats: The study listed approximately 150 TCR beta chains as associated with cytomegalovirus. Roughly uniform sequencing depth across donors was assumed in presence/absence analyses, although this assumption may not hold. In an earlier analysis of some 640 of the donors, most TCR beta V segments were observed in productive rearrangements about 87% or about 30% of the time, broadly matching IMGT annotations. A later analysis found that HLA-associated TCR beta chains were more clonally expanded and had lower generation probabilities than equally common non-associated chains. Across donors, most TCR sequences were observed very rarely, whereas some public TCRs were present in many individuals. Immune exposure information for the cohort was limited to CMV serostatus. Compared with the approximately 600-donor mean, donors in an Asian-associated ancestry cluster had fewer N-insertions in productive TCRs, according to a later genetic analysis. Because HLA typing was unavailable for some donors at each locus, only the typed subset was used in association tests. This cohort had only TCR beta chains sequenced, and the lack of alpha or paired-chain data limited which features could be detected. In vitro tests confirmed that a few of the cytomegalovirus-associated TCR beta chains recognize cytomegalovirus antigens. Because the 87-base-pair reads could not distinguish some IMGT-functional V segments, including TRBV6-2 and TRBV6-3, those segments were excluded. Strong co-occurrence of HLA alleles, especially DR and DQ, made assigning TCR associations to individual alleles difficult. Specific HLA alleles were associated with 15,000 to 20,000 TCR beta sequences at a false discovery rate of 0.05 in a later analysis. V-gene and J-gene trimming of TCR beta chains was associated with a missense DCLRE1C variant in a later genetic analysis, and the association was replicated in an independent cohort. A further reported finding was that TCR beta sequences accurately predicted the HLA-A and HLA-B alleles for most subjects in the first cohort. The earlier analysis of about 600 of the donors excluded fewer than 20 rarely observed V segments, including chromosome 9 orphons, because counts were too low. A cluster of highly shared sequence variants was judged likely to represent a technical artifact of the sequencing pipeline. The classifier was reported to diagnose cytomegalovirus status with high specificity and sensitivity in both the original and validation cohorts. Linkage disequilibrium might explain the correlated functional status among segregating V segments, but an unknown experimental factor could not be excluded. The authors suggested that the approach could potentially be generalized to other disease states and immunological phenotypes. In a later analysis, the rate of TCR association differed among HLA loci, with DRB1 alleles having the most associated TCRs and HLA-C alleles having the fewest. A later analysis found that most CMV-associated TCR beta chains appeared HLA-restricted, with HLA associations seemingly driven largely by CMV exposure. According to a later analysis, parvovirus B19, influenza, CMV and Epstein-Barr virus appeared linked to several top co-occurrence clusters.

This receptor was taken from a woman between 18 and 29 years old in good health and CMV-seropositive. Sequenced input: PBMCs. The rearranged segments are TRBV7-2 and TRBJ2-7, with 9 central nucleotides matching TRBD2. The CDR3 reads as follows: CASSLRIAGATISSYEQYF. The DNA sequence follows: TGTGCCAGCAGCTTACGGATAGCGGGAGCCACCATAAGCTCCTACGAGCAGTACTTC.